The T cell receptor (beta chain) under discussion was sequenced for a study of radiation and T cells in renal cell carcinoma. Whole-study context: Nephrectomy followed 15 Gy stereotactic body radiation by 4 weeks.

Time point indicated: blood 2 weeks post-SBRT. Treatment defined: 15 Gy SBRT to primary tumor, nephrectomy 4 weeks later. A remark on this clone: Antigen specificity is unknown.

Generated by immunoSEQ multiplex PCR, the TCRdb table keeps only in-frame clones and is missing some. The table includes 60,000 to 65,000 clones, just over 75% detected once. Study-wide results and limits: From baseline, blood top tumor clonotypes peaked at 2 weeks post-radiation.

In germline, CDR1 is SNHLY, CDR2 FYNNEI. Trimming pared 4 bases from V and 6 bases from J, leaving 4 bases between. The CDR3 runs to 11 residues. This chain connects TRBV2 to TRBJ2-1; unclear D gene. This TCR was recovered from a man aged 60 to 69 with renal cell carcinoma. The input for sequencing was blood, taken from a patient whose treatment included radiotherapy and nephrectomy. In DNA form, the CDR3 reads TGTGCCAGCAGTGTCTTCAATGAGCAGTTCTTC. Encoded protein: CASSVFNEQFF.